This T cell receptor (beta chain) emerged from a study of regulatory dendritic cells for organ transplantation. V lost 5 bases, J lost 3 bases, and 6 bases stayed unmatched. The CDR3 is made up of 15 amino acids. Germline CDR1 reads SGHTA; CDR2 reads FQGTGA. The repertoire was sequenced with immunoSEQ multiplex PCR; TCRdb's copy has only in-frame clones and lacks some. The sample records some 28,000 clones, about four fifths being singletons. The receptor was isolated from a human donor in good health. This sequence joins TRBV7-3 and TRBJ1-4, with 7 bases that match TRBD1. The sample taken for sequencing was naive CD4+ T cells from blood. Subset here: CD45RA+ naive T cells. CDR3 in DNA: TGTGCCAGCAGCGTAAGGACAGGACCTAATGAAAAACTGTTTTTT. This encodes CASSVRTGPNEKLFF. Looking up the rest from reference TRBV7-3 and TRBJ1-4 gives the full variable domain: GAGVSQTPSNKVTEKGKYVELRCDPISGHTALYWYRQSLGQGPEFLIYFQGTGAADDSGLPNDRFFAVRPEGSVSTLKIQRTERGDSAVYLCASSVRTGPNEKLFFGSGTQLSVL.